This is a list of T cell receptor beta chains from one sample in a study of shared clonotypes between healthy human individuals. Profiled with immunoSEQ multiplex PCR; TCRdb holds only in-frame clones, not every one. Found here are 600,000 or so clones, roughly 98% of them singletons; the top ten hold 0.25% to 0.35%. Sequencing was performed on naive CD8+ T cells sorted from blood. These receptor sequences come from a young man in good health. CDR3s leave out the opening cysteine and the closing phenylalanine or tryptophan.

J	V	CDR3
TRBJ2-5	TRBV6-1	ASGRGWQETQY
TRBJ2-1	TRBV11-2	ASSLDLAGGWNEQF
TRBJ2-1	TRBV7-8	ASSFGTSGSIHEQF
TRBJ2-3	TRBV6-6	ASSYSWDNTDTQY
TRBJ2-7	TRBV29-1	SVGRGNRGPYEQY
TRBJ2-7	TRBV6-1	ASKPGQLTYEQY
TRBJ2-1	TRBV15	ATSQRVGRENEQF
TRBJ1-5	TRBV9	ASSAGRGSQPQH
TRBJ2-7	TRBV9	ASSVGGGREFEQY
TRBJ2-7	TRBV28	ASSSGEWTYEQY
TRBJ2-7	TRBV7-9	ASSSSSGYEQY
TRBJ2-6	TRBV29-1	SAWSGANVLT
TRBJ1-1	TRBV20-1	TDSGGLEAF
TRBJ1-2	TRBV6-5	ASSYGPGTAYGYT
TRBJ1-5	TRBV5-1	ASSLHEGQPQH
TRBJ2-3	TRBV4-1	ASSQGTSGRVSDTQY
TRBJ2-1	TRBV27	ASSLIGDNEQF
TRBJ2-5	TRBV5-4	ASSPGLAGGPETQY
TRBJ2-1	TRBV7-6	ASSSSSGPYNEQF
TRBJ1-2	TRBV27	ASSTPFAGGGYT
TRBJ2-3	TRBV6-1	ASSEGGRGTDTQY
TRBJ2-1	TRBV28	ASSFNPSGTSGPNEQF
TRBJ2-1	TRBV7-8	ASSSGTGTSGYNEQF
TRBJ2-5	TRBV2	ASRGPQETQY
TRBJ2-3	TRBV27	ASSLLTDTQY
TRBJ2-1	TRBV4-3	ASSQDRGRYNEQF
TRBJ2-3	TRBV28	ASSTGTRTSGRAGWTDTQY
TRBJ2-3	TRBV30	AWSVGQGRKTQY
TRBJ2-2	TRBV5-4	ASSDGQGRAGELF
TRBJ1-2	TRBV19	ASSIGTGDNYGYT
TRBJ2-5	TRBV25-1	ASSEFGAEASETQY
TRBJ1-2	TRBV7-9	ASTRNRGENYGYT
TRBJ2-7	TRBV2	ASHPSSYEQY
TRBJ2-7	TRBV11-1	ASSWPGQGMYEQY
TRBJ1-5	TRBV6-5	ASSPTGGSRQPQH
TRBJ1-5	TRBV6-5	ASSYTTDGQPQH
TRBJ2-1	TRBV7-8	ASSSSGLAGGPKSYNEQF